This T cell receptor (beta chain) was observed in a study of T cell changes during pregnancy in multiple sclerosis. This clone has only one observation. Trimming took 0 bases from V and 6 from J, leaving 9 bases between them. The germline CDR1 and CDR2 sequences are SNHLY and FYNNEI. CDR3 length equals 14 residues. Profiling relied on immunoSEQ multiplex PCR, and the TCRdb table lists in-frame clones only, not all of them. The sample has about 40,000 clones; approximately 85% are singletons. The sequence derives from a female donor with multiple sclerosis, enrolled in a pregnancy study. The sample here was CD4+ T cells from peripheral blood mononuclear cells, taken before pregnancy. This chain joins TRBV2 and TRBJ2-1, with a tentative D call TRBD2 (6 bases). CDR3 in DNA: TGTGCCAGCAGTGAAGCCGGACTACCCAATGAGCAGTTCTTC. Protein sequence: CASSEAGLPNEQFF.